This T cell receptor beta chain was sequenced for a study of blood T cell repertoires in COVID-19. In the authors' workflow: Nucleated cell number was recorded as an estimate derived from reference gene primer amplification. Some clones are missing from TCRdb's copy, which holds only in-frame ones; the method was immunoSEQ multiplex PCR. V and J calls and clone size are given by that table; D and trimming were obtained from the DNA. The sample yields 140,000 to 150,000 clones, 80% seen once. Germline V gene lookup returns CDR1 MNHEY and CDR2 SVGAGI. This CDR3 comprises 15 residues. J was trimmed by 2 bases and V by 5 bases; bases with no gene match: 4.

This sequence was found in a man between 65 and 85 years old who had recovered from COVID-19. Material: peripheral blood. The chain uses TRBV6-5 and TRBJ2-1; the match to TRBD2 covers 9 bases. As DNA, the CDR3 is TGTGCCAGCAGTCAGACTAGCGGAGCCTACAATGAGCAGTTCTTC. Its protein product is CASSQTSGAYNEQFF.